The rows below give T cell receptor beta chains drawn from one sample of a study of cytomegalovirus exposure and HLA in healthy donors. TCRdb's copy holds only in-frame clones and misses some; the assay was immunoSEQ multiplex PCR. The sample yields some 110,000 clones, of which the top ten take up more than 0.9%. The sequenced sample consisted of PBMCs. The receptors stem from a man younger than 35 in good health and CMV-seronegative. Each CDR3 is given with its conserved first and last residue. D genes are given only for firm matches.

J: TRBJ2-3; V: TRBV10-3; D: TRBD2; CDR3: CAISESTVAGERTDTQYF; DNA: TGTGCCATCAGTGAGTCGACTGTAGCGGGAGAGAGGACAGATACGCAGTATTTT
J: TRBJ1-2; V: TRBV4-1; D: .; CDR3: CASTIKASGWNYGYTF; DNA: TGCGCCAGCACAATAAAGGCGTCAGGGTGGAACTATGGCTACACCTTC
J: TRBJ1-4; V: TRBV27; D: .; CDR3: CASSLEFGGKLFF; DNA: TGTGCCAGCAGTTTGGAGTTTGGGGGGAAACTGTTTTTT
J: TRBJ1-4; V: TRBV6-5; D: .; CDR3: CASSYSMTGPNEKLFF; DNA: TGTGCCAGCAGTTACTCGATGACAGGCCCTAATGAAAAACTGTTTTTT
J: TRBJ1-1; V: TRBV11-3; D: .; CDR3: CASSLGAYTEAFF; DNA: TGTGCCAGCAGCTTAGGGGCGTACACTGAAGCTTTCTTT
J: TRBJ1-2; V: TRBV6-5; D: .; CDR3: CASRRTAMGGYTF; DNA: TGTGCCAGCAGAAGGACAGCAATGGGGGGCTACACCTTC
J: TRBJ1-2; V: TRBV28; D: .; CDR3: CASSRRAGKGYTF; DNA: TGTGCCAGCAGTCGCCGGGCGGGGAAAGGCTACACCTTC
J: TRBJ2-1; V: TRBV5-1; D: TRBD2; CDR3: CASSLAISGGNHEQFF; DNA: TGCGCCAGCAGCTTGGCCATCAGCGGGGGTAATCATGAGCAGTTCTTC
J: TRBJ1-5; V: TRBV6-1; D: .; CDR3: CASSDPWRGVSNQPQHF; DNA: TGTGCCAGCAGTGACCCGTGGCGGGGGGTCAGCAATCAGCCCCAGCATTTT
J: TRBJ1-1; V: TRBV18; D: .; CDR3: CASSPRTEFMNTEAFF; DNA: TGTGCCAGCTCACCTAGAACAGAGTTCATGAACACTGAAGCTTTCTTT
J: TRBJ1-2; V: TRBV4-1; D: .; CDR3: CASSQEYSGGYTF; DNA: TGCGCCAGCAGCCAAGAGTATTCGGGTGGCTACACCTTC
J: TRBJ1-5; V: TRBV19; D: TRBD1; CDR3: CASSIGRGGQGSQPQHF; DNA: TGTGCCAGTAGTATAGGAAGAGGGGGACAGGGCAGCCAGCCCCAGCATTTT
J: TRBJ2-7; V: TRBV19; D: .; CDR3: CASSITGLSYEQYF; DNA: TGTGCCAGTAGTATCACAGGTCTCTCCTACGAGCAGTACTTC
J: TRBJ2-5; V: TRBV18; D: TRBD1; CDR3: CASQLDRAARETQYF; DNA: TGTGCCAGCCAACTGGACAGGGCCGCGAGGGAGACCCAGTACTTC
J: TRBJ1-1; V: TRBV27; D: .; CDR3: CASSFSVRANTEAFF; DNA: TGTGCCAGCAGTTTTTCGGTCAGGGCGAACACTGAAGCTTTCTTT
J: TRBJ2-3; V: TRBV6-4; D: TRBD2; CDR3: CASSDGTSGGATDTQYF; DNA: TGTGCCAGCAGTGACGGGACTAGCGGGGGGGCCACAGATACGCAGTATTTT
J: TRBJ2-7; V: TRBV5-1; D: TRBD2; CDR3: CASSPSGSGVEQYF; DNA: TGCGCCAGCAGCCCTAGCGGGAGTGGGGTTGAGCAGTACTTC
J: TRBJ2-3; V: TRBV15; D: TRBD2; CDR3: CATKAGYTDTQYF; DNA: TGTGCCACCAAAGCGGGGTACACAGATACGCAGTATTTT
J: TRBJ2-2; V: TRBV4-1; D: TRBD2; CDR3: CASSQEVGTSGRVTGELFF; DNA: TGCGCCAGCAGCCAAGAAGTCGGGACTAGCGGGAGGGTCACCGGGGAGCTGTTTTTT
J: TRBJ2-7; V: TRBV7-9; D: .; CDR3: CASSLSGGQGREQYF; DNA: TGTGCCAGCAGCTTAAGCGGGGGACAGGGACGCGAGCAGTACTTC
J: TRBJ1-6; V: TRBV2; D: TRBD1; CDR3: CASTQDRENSPLHF; DNA: TGTGCCAGCACCCAGGACAGGGAGAATTCACCCCTCCACTTT
J: TRBJ2-3; V: TRBV2; D: TRBD2; CDR3: CASSGKSGSLSTDTQYF; DNA: TGTGCCAGCAGTGGCAAAAGCGGGAGCCTTAGCACAGATACGCAGTATTTT
J: TRBJ1-4; V: TRBV5-1; D: .; CDR3: CASSTGFGEKLFF; DNA: TGCGCCAGCAGCACGGGGTTTGGGGAAAAACTGTTTTTT
J: TRBJ1-1; V: TRBV6-5; D: TRBD1; CDR3: CASSRPGTARTEAFF; DNA: TGTGCCAGCAGTCGACCCGGGACAGCTCGGACTGAAGCTTTCTTT
J: TRBJ1-2; V: TRBV18; D: TRBD1; CDR3: CASSPPTGGYGYTF; DNA: TGTGCCAGCTCACCACCGACAGGGGGCTATGGCTACACCTTC
J: TRBJ2-1; V: TRBV19; D: .; CDR3: CASSPPLARNEQFF; DNA: TGTGCCAGTAGCCCGCCCCTAGCGCGCAATGAGCAGTTCTTC
J: TRBJ2-7; V: TRBV7-9; D: TRBD2; CDR3: CASSLAVAGEYEQYF; DNA: TGTGCCAGCAGCTTAGCGGTAGCGGGGGAGTACGAGCAGTACTTC
J: TRBJ2-7; V: TRBV18; D: .; CDR3: CASSPGDYEQYF; DNA: TGTGCCAGCTCACCTGGAGACTACGAGCAGTACTTC
J: TRBJ1-1; V: TRBV5-1; D: .; CDR3: CASSSAQGSEAFF; DNA: TGCGCCAGCAGCTCAGCCCAGGGATCTGAAGCTTTCTTT
J: TRBJ1-5; V: TRBV11-2; D: TRBD1; CDR3: CASSLNRGGNQPQHF; DNA: TGTGCCAGCAGCTTAAACAGGGGCGGCAATCAGCCCCAGCATTTT
J: TRBJ2-7; V: TRBV6-5; D: TRBD2; CDR3: CASSYTAGTYEQYF; DNA: TGTGCCAGCAGTTACACAGCGGGGACCTACGAGCAGTACTTC
J: TRBJ1-5; V: TRBV4-2; D: .; CDR3: CASSQDRGQPQHF; DNA: TGTGCCAGCAGCCAAGATCGGGGTCAGCCCCAGCATTTT
J: TRBJ1-1; V: TRBV19; D: TRBD1; CDR3: CASLDRGQGVTEAFF; DNA: TGTGCCAGTCTTGACCGGGGACAGGGAGTAACTGAAGCTTTCTTT
J: TRBJ2-7; V: TRBV19; D: TRBD1; CDR3: CASSGGQVSYEQYF; DNA: TGTGCCAGTAGTGGGGGACAGGTCTCCTACGAGCAGTACTTC
J: TRBJ2-5; V: TRBV2; D: TRBD1; CDR3: CASSPGGETQYF; DNA: TGTGCCAGCAGCCCAGGGGGAGAGACCCAGTACTTC
J: TRBJ2-1; V: TRBV7-9; D: .; CDR3: CASSSDGGGYNEQFF; DNA: TGTGCCAGCAGCTCAGACGGGGGAGGTTACAATGAGCAGTTCTTC
J: TRBJ2-7; V: TRBV27; D: .; CDR3: CASSSGFISHEQYF; DNA: TGTGCCAGCAGTTCAGGGTTTATTTCCCACGAGCAGTACTTC
J: TRBJ2-3; V: TRBV9; D: .; CDR3: CASSEGAGSTDTQYF; DNA: TGTGCCAGCAGCGAGGGGGCGGGGAGCACAGATACGCAGTATTTT
J: TRBJ1-1; V: TRBV7-3; D: TRBD1; CDR3: CASSLTTGATEAFF; DNA: TGTGCCAGCAGCTTAACCACAGGGGCCACTGAAGCTTTCTTT
J: TRBJ1-2; V: TRBV5-3; D: .; CDR3: CARSLDRCLPSWGYTF; DNA: TGTGCCAGAAGCTTGGATAGATGCCTGCCCTCTTGGGGCTACACCTTC